This T cell receptor beta chain was captured in a study of T cell repertoires in ileal Crohn's disease. As for the study in general: Operated complications were stricturing disease (61%) and penetrating disease (roughly 39%). M6 samples are neoterminal ileum biopsies from postoperative colonoscopy. Study observations and caveats: Clonality above 26.8% at surgery always came with endoscopic recurrence. Active smokers at surgery had more clonal expansions than non-smokers.

On this clone itself: No antigen is known for it.

The time point is: neoterminal ileum biopsy at postoperative endoscopy, about 6 months after surgery. The assay was immunoSEQ multiplex PCR, and TCRdb's table has in-frame clones only and misses some. Of 55,000 to 65,000 clones in the sample, 85% to 90% were seen once. Germline CDR1 and CDR2: MNHEY and SVGAGI. J gave up 0 bases and V 11 bases, and 11 bases lay outside the gene matches. The CDR3 runs 15 residues. The J gene is TRBJ1-2, the V gene TRBV6-5, with 8 bases matching TRBD1. Sequenced material: ileal tissue. The TCR comes from an adult with Crohn's disease. The CDR3 spells CAVMTGDRTNYGYTF. Written as DNA, the CDR3 is TGTGCCGTCATGACTGGGGACAGGACTAACTATGGCTACACCTTC.